This TCR beta chain was identified in a study of OX40 agonist ivuxolimab in advanced cancers. Looking at the study overall: Patients received the agonistic anti-OX40 (CD134) antibody ivuxolimab. Study-wide results and limits: CD8+ T cells were the subset that, on average, had more expanded clones than CD4+. The study found among the lowest clonal expansion in partial responders at 0.1-3.0 mg/kg.

CDR1 is SEHNR, CDR2 FQNEAQ, per germline (reference sequence). This CDR3 has 13 residues. V lost 3 bases to trimming and J lost 5 bases, with 10 bases between them. In regard to this clone: The antigen remains undetermined. Other DNA sequences in the same sample also yield this CDR3.

TCRdb keeps only in-frame clones here, not all; method: immunoSEQ multiplex PCR. The sample lists about 58,000 clones; 82% were seen once. The sequence came from an adult with an advanced solid tumor such as melanoma, head and neck, liver or kidney cancer. The V and J genes are TRBV7-9 and TRBJ2-5, with a tentative D call TRBD2 (7 bases). The sequences come from CD4+ or CD8+ T cells sorted from blood, collected in a trial of the OX40 agonist ivuxolimab. CDR3 amino acids: CASSLRGPETQYF. The CDR3 DNA reads TGTGCCAGCAGCTTGCGGGGGCCGGAGACCCAGTACTTC.